Below are 23 T cell receptor beta chains sequenced from a single sample in a study of CD8+ T cells in alopecia areata (dated by TCRdb to the late 2010s). Interpreted using the paper, the treatment or condition label stands for: oral pan-JAK inhibitor, 5-10 mg twice daily. The library relied on the immunoSEQ multiplex PCR assay. RNA was extracted from all samples and reverse transcribed into cDNA as template for TCR sequencing. Not all clones reach the TCRdb copy of this immuneACCESS table, which keeps in-frame sequences only. Checked studies attribute under half of the gap to unresolved V genes and leave the rest unexplained. The sample contains about 200,000 clones, about 65% of them found a single time. The ten biggest clones cover 1.3% of the sample. The sequencing used CD4+ T cells sorted from blood, collected between weeks 49 and 50, from a patient treated with tofacitinib. These receptors were obtained from a human donor with alopecia areata.

This clone was seen a handful of times. The chain is built from TRBV7-6 and TRBJ1-2; a weak D match, TRBD1 (6 bases). The V end was cut by 1 base, the J end by 6 bases, with 15 bases between. The germline V gene encodes CDR1 SGHVS and CDR2 FNYEAQ. The CDR3 loop spans 15 amino acids. CDR3 residues: CASSLVTHREDGYTF. The CDR3, as DNA: TGTGCCAGCAGCTTAGTCACGCACAGGGAGGATGGCTACACCTTC.

The chain joins TRBV7-2 to TRBJ1-6; tentative D call: TRBD1 (5 bases). The CDR3 is 15 amino acids. Germline CDR1 reads SGHTA; CDR2 reads FQGNSA. The V end was cut by 4 bases, the J end by 9 bases, with 16 bases between. CDR3 sequence: CASSSREGLGSPLHF. CDR3 in DNA: TGTGCCAGCAGCTCAAGGGAGGGGTTGGGTTCACCCCTCCACTTT.

Concerning this clone itself: The identical CDR3 is also encoded by other nucleotide sequences in the sample. The rearrangement uses TRBV2 and TRBJ1-2; TRBD1 is a possible D gene (5 bases). Trimming pared 5 bases from V and 2 bases from J, leaving 9 bases between. This CDR3 has 13 residues. Germline V lookup: CDR1 SNHLY, CDR2 FYNNEI. CDR3 nucleotides: TGTGCCAGCAGTCTAGACAGAAACTATGGCTACACCTTC. It specifies CASSLDRNYGYTF. The variable domain in full, with the rest retrieved from reference TRBV2 and TRBJ1-2, is EPEVTQTPSHQVTQMGQEVILRCVPISNHLYFYWYRQILGQKVEFLVSFYNNEISEKSEIFDDQFSVERPDGSNFTLKIRSTKLEDSAMYFCASSLDRNYGYTFGSGTRLTVV.

The rearrangement uses TRBV29-1 and TRBJ2-3; TRBD1 aligns across 7 bases. Germline assignment: CDR1 SQVTM and CDR2 ANQGSEA. CDR3 length: 13 amino acids. The trim removed 7 bases at V and 1 base at J, leaving 5 bases unmatched. The CDR3 protein is CSGRGLGTDTQYF. CDR3 sequence (DNA): TGCAGCGGAAGGGGGCTGGGCACAGATACGCAGTATTTT.

This sequence joins TRBV29-1 and TRBJ2-1; a weak D match, TRBD1 (5 bases). Germline V gene data show CDR1 as SQVTM and CDR2 as ANQGSEA. This CDR3 spans 17 amino acids. V gave up 7 bases and J gave up 1 base, with 23 bases separating them. CDR3 sequence (DNA): TGCAGCGCCCCGTCAGGGAAAAGGGTAACTTCCTACAATGAGCAGTTCTTC. It codes for CSAPSGKRVTSYNEQFF.

The chain recombines TRBV5-1 with TRBJ2-1; D is perhaps TRBD1 (5 bases). The CDR3 has 12 residues. Per germline, CDR1 SGHRS and CDR2 YFSETQ. Trimming took off 4 bases at V and 9 bases at J, with 11 bases between the two ends. In DNA form, the CDR3 reads TGCGCCAGCAGCCCCGACAGTCGTGAGCAGTTCTTC. It specifies CASSPDSREQFF.

The chain joins TRBV10-3 to TRBJ2-2, with a possible D match to TRBD2 (6 bases). This CDR3 has 15 residues. With 5 bases removed from V and 0 bases from J, the gap between germline ends came to 10 bases. Germline CDR1 reads ENHRY; CDR2 reads SYGVKD. CDR3 sequence (DNA): TGTGCCATCAGTCGCGGGACCGCGAACACCGGGGAGCTGTTTTTT. Its protein is CAISRGTANTGELFF.

The J gene is TRBJ1-2, the V gene TRBV25-1, with no clear D. The CDR3 has 14 residues. Per germline, CDR1 MGHDK and CDR2 SYGVNS. V was pared by 2 bases and J by 2 bases, with 9 bases between. In DNA form, the CDR3 reads TGTGCCAGCAGTGAAGGGTTGGGAAACTATGGCTACACCTTC. Residues: CASSEGLGNYGYTF.

The chain links TRBV19 to TRBJ2-7, with TRBD1 matching over 8 bases. Germline V CDR1 and CDR2: LNHDA, SQIVND (reference sequence). The CDR3 totals 14 residues. V lost 5 bases, J lost 5 bases, and 8 bases stayed unmatched. Here the CDR3 reads CASSAGQAFNEQYF. The CDR3 DNA reads TGTGCCAGTAGTGCGGGACAGGCTTTCAACGAGCAGTACTTC.

The CDR3 region has the DNA TGTGCCAGCAGCCACGGGGACACCAACTATGGCTACACCTTC. Protein sequence: CASSHGDTNYGYTF. The chain joins TRBV7-2 to TRBJ1-2, with D maybe TRBD1 (6 bases). Germline V gene lookup returns CDR1 SGHTA and CDR2 FQGNSA. V lost 5 bases to trimming and J lost 2 bases, with 12 bases between them. This CDR3 spans 14 amino acids.

This clone occurred a few times. The chain couples TRBV4-1 to TRBJ1-2, with a tentative D call TRBD1 (5 bases). CDR1 and CDR2 from the germline V gene are MGHRA and YSYEKL. The CDR3 runs 16 residues. Trimming shortened V by 4 bases and J by 3 bases, and 18 bases separated the two germline ends. The DNA for the CDR3 is TGCGCCAGCAGCCCTGACGGGACCGGATGGGACTATGGCTACACCTTC. Protein: CASSPDGTGWDYGYTF.

The chain employs TRBV10-1 and TRBJ1-5; D not certain. Germline values: CDR1 WNHNN, CDR2 SYGVQD (reference sequence). V lost 3 bases and J lost 4, with 4 bases in between. This CDR3 has 12 residues. The CDR3 spells CASSDTNQPQHF. The CDR3 bases are TGCGCCAGCAGTGATACAAATCAGCCCCAGCATTTT.

The chain joins TRBV6-5 to TRBJ2-7; the match to TRBD2 covers 10 bases. Germline trimming cut 1 base from V and 9 bases from J; bases unmatched to any gene: 12. The CDR3 runs to 16 residues. Germline assignment: CDR1 MNHEY and CDR2 SVGAGI. CDR3 loop: CASSYLGASGGGVQYF. As DNA, the CDR3 is TGTGCCAGCAGTTACTTGGGCGCTAGCGGGGGAGGCGTGCAGTACTTC.

This clone was seen only a few times. The chain joins TRBV2 to TRBJ1-6; the D gene is possibly TRBD1 (5 bases). Trimming removed 5 bases from V and 0 bases from J, with 11 bases in between. Germline V gives CDR1 SNHLY, CDR2 FYNNEI. The CDR3 spans 16 residues. The DNA for the CDR3 is TGTGCCAGCAGTCCCTACAGGAGCTCCTATAATTCACCCCTCCACTTT. Encoded protein: CASSPYRSSYNSPLHF.

The rearrangement joins TRBV15 to TRBJ2-7; the D call may be TRBD1 or TRBD2 (5 bases each). In germline, CDR1 is LNHNV, CDR2 YYDKDF (reference sequence). The V and J ends lost 4 bases and 9 bases respectively, with 19 bases between them. CDR3 length: 14 amino acids. In nucleotides, the CDR3 is TGTGCCACCAGCAACCTGGACCAAGGGGAGAGGCAGTACTTC. It translates to CATSNLDQGERQYF.

The chain combines TRBV5-1 with TRBJ2-7; TRBD1 aligns across 7 bases. The J segment lost 0 bases and the V segment lost 4 bases, leaving 7 bases of the junction unmatched. Germline CDR1 reads SGHRS; CDR2 reads YFSETQ. The CDR3 spans 15 residues. As DNA, the CDR3 is TGCGCCAGCAGCCATAGGGACAGACTCTCCTACGAGCAGTACTTC. Protein sequence: CASSHRDRLSYEQYF.

This clone was seen more than once but under ten times. This rearrangement joins TRBV6-1 to TRBJ1-2, with D unclear. Germline V gene sequence: CDR1 MNHNS, CDR2 SASEGT. The CDR3 length is 14 residues. The V end was cut by 5 bases, the J end by 6 bases, with 16 bases between. The CDR3 nucleotides read TGTGCCAGCAGTTCTCGCCCGCCAGCAAATGGCTACACCTTC. Its protein is CASSSRPPANGYTF.

This clone came up a few times. V and J are TRBV27 and TRBJ1-6, with TRBD1 matching over 7 bases. Germline CDR1 reads MNHEY; CDR2 reads SMNVEV (reference sequence). J gave up 3 bases and V 7 bases, and 9 bases lay outside the gene matches. The CDR3 is made up of 16 amino acids. The CDR3 here is CASTSTTGFYNSPLHF. CDR3 bases: TGTGCCAGCACCAGTACGACAGGGTTCTATAATTCACCCCTCCACTTT.

V usage is TRBV29-1 and J usage is TRBJ2-7; D tentatively fits TRBD1 or TRBD2 (5 bases each). Trimming removed 7 bases from V and 7 bases from J, with 20 bases in between. The CDR3 is 13 amino acids. CDR1 is SQVTM, CDR2 ANQGSEA, per germline. This CDR3 reads CSARPEGMREQYF. The CDR3, as DNA: TGCAGCGCCCGGCCTGAGGGGATGAGGGAGCAGTACTTC.

This clone was recorded once. The rearrangement joins TRBV6-6 to TRBJ2-1; D is possibly TRBD1 (6 bases). Deletions cut 0 bases from V and 0 bases from J, with 9 bases between. The germline V gene encodes CDR1 MNHNY and CDR2 SVGAGI (reference sequence). This CDR3 is built from 16 residues. The DNA of the CDR3 is TGTGCCAGCAGTTACTCTGCGGACAGCTCCTACAATGAGCAGTTCTTC. Protein sequence: CASSYSADSSYNEQFF.

This clone was observed once. This sequence joins TRBV6-5 and TRBJ1-2, with D perhaps matching TRBD1 (6 bases). The CDR3 length is 11 residues. V was pared by 4 bases and J by 9 bases, with 9 bases between. Germline lookup yields CDR1 MNHEY and CDR2 SVGAGI. The CDR3 DNA is TGTGCCAGCAGTTCAGGGGCGAGCTACACCTTC. Residues: CASSSGASYTF.

This rearrangement joins TRBV5-4 to TRBJ1-2; D not certain. This CDR3 is built from 15 residues. In germline, CDR1 is SGHNT, CDR2 YYREEE (reference sequence). Trimming removed 5 bases from V and 0 bases from J, with 14 bases in between. Here the CDR3 DNA reads TGTGCCAGCAGACCTCGGACGGAAACTAACTATGGCTACACCTTC. Protein product: CASRPRTETNYGYTF.

The J gene is TRBJ1-2, the V gene TRBV30, with D hard to call. CDR1 is GTSNPN, CDR2 SVGIG, per germline (reference sequence). The CDR3 covers 13 residues. V lost 7 bases and J 4 bases, leaving 16 bases between the germline ends. The CDR3, as DNA: TGTGCCTACACAACAGACATCCTCTATGGCTACACCTTC. Encoded protein: CAYTTDILYGYTF. Based on the CDR3 plus reference TRBV30 and TRBJ1-2, the full variable domain is SQTIHQWPATLVQPVGSPLSLECTVEGTSNPNLYWYRQAAGRGLQLLFYSVGIGQISSEVPQNLSASRPQDRQFILSSKKLLLSDSGFYLCAYTTDILYGYTFGSGTRLTVV.